Shown below are 29 T cell receptor beta chains from a single sample sequenced in a study of cytomegalovirus exposure and HLA in healthy donors. Both 60 Vbeta primers and 13 Jbeta primers went into the PCR. Clones were sequenced by immunoSEQ multiplex PCR, and TCRdb holds only the in-frame ones, with some missing. The profile shows roughly 200,000 clones, roughly 85% of them singletons. Specimen: PBMCs. Receptor source: a middle-aged woman in good health and CMV-seronegative.

The rearrangement links TRBV30 to TRBJ2-3; no firm D call. With 5 bases removed from V and 4 bases from J, the gap between germline ends came to 7 bases. Germline CDR1 reads GTSNPN; CDR2 reads SVGIG (reference sequence). The CDR3 is 11 residues long. The CDR3: CAWGDADTQYF. CDR3 coding DNA: TGTGCCTGGGGAGATGCAGATACGCAGTATTTT.

The chain recombines TRBV19 with TRBJ1-2, with D uncertain. The CDR3 sequence is 13 residues long. The germline V gene encodes CDR1 LNHDA and CDR2 SQIVND (reference sequence). The ends were cut back, 8 bases at V and 0 bases at J, with 10 bases in the middle. This CDR3 reads CASGPGANYGYTF. In DNA, the CDR3 is TGTGCCAGTGGTCCAGGCGCTAACTATGGCTACACCTTC.

The chain employs TRBV19 and TRBJ2-5; D is uncertain. With 1 base removed from V and 3 bases from J, the gap between germline ends came to 12 bases. CDR1 and CDR2 (germline): LNHDA, SQIVND (reference sequence). The CDR3 covers 15 residues. CDR3 region: CASSIGFGTKETQYF. CDR3 coding DNA: TGTGCCAGTAGTATAGGGTTCGGAACTAAAGAGACCCAGTACTTC. Together with reference TRBV19 and TRBJ2-5, the CDR3 gives the full variable domain: DGGITQSPKYLFRKEGQNVTLSCEQNLNHDAMYWYRQDPGQGLRLIYYSQIVNDFQKGDIAEGYSVSREKKESFPLTVTSAQKNPTAFYLCASSIGFGTKETQYFGPGTRLLVL.

The genes are TRBV28 and TRBJ1-4; no firm D call. V lost 4 bases and J 3 bases, leaving 12 bases between the germline ends. The CDR3 totals 15 residues. Germline V gives CDR1 MDHEN, CDR2 SYDVKM. CDR3 coding DNA: TGTGCCAGCAGTTCCTACGGGGTCCCTAATGAAAAACTGTTTTTT. Translating it yields CASSSYGVPNEKLFF.

The chain recombines TRBV10-2 with TRBJ1-2; 8 bases are a match to TRBD1. This CDR3 spans 18 amino acids. Germline V gene data show CDR1 as WSHSY and CDR2 as SAAADI. With 5 bases clipped from V and 2 bases from J, the junction kept 16 bases outside the gene matches. The CDR3 nucleotides read TGCGCCAGCAGTTACAAACCGGGGACAGGAACTTTGAACTATGGCTACACCTTC. It specifies CASSYKPGTGTLNYGYTF.

The V gene is TRBV5-8, the J gene TRBJ1-1; D is ambiguous. The V and J ends lost 3 bases and 11 bases respectively, with 5 bases between them. The CDR3 has 9 residues. Per germline, CDR1 SGHTS and CDR2 YDEGEE. Written as DNA, the CDR3 is TGTGCCAGCAGCTGGACTGCTTTCTTT. Translated: CASSWTAFF.

The chain carries TRBV30 and TRBJ2-2; a possible D gene is TRBD1 (6 bases). This CDR3 comprises 13 residues. Germline CDR1 reads GTSNPN; CDR2 reads SVGIG (reference sequence). Trimming shortened V by 2 bases and J by 13 bases, and 17 bases separated the two germline ends. The CDR3 spells CAWSWGQARRLFF. CDR3 sequence (DNA): TGTGCCTGGAGTTGGGGGCAGGCTCGTCGGCTGTTTTTT.

V gene TRBV5-1 combines with J gene TRBJ1-1; 7 bases match TRBD1. This CDR3 contains 13 residues. Trimming at V came to 5 bases and at J to 4 bases, leaving 5 bases not matched to a gene. CDR1 and CDR2 from the germline V gene are SGHRS and YFSETQ. CDR3 sequence (DNA): TGCGCCAGCAGGACAGGGTTAGGCACTGAAGCTTTCTTT. Encoded protein: CASRTGLGTEAFF. Filled out from reference TRBV5-1 and TRBJ1-1, the complete variable domain reads KAGVTQTPRYLIKTRGQQVTLSCSPISGHRSVSWYQQTPGQGLQFLFEYFSETQRNKGNFPGRFSGRQFSNSRSEMNVSTLELGDSALYLCASRTGLGTEAFFGQGTRLTVV.

This clone was recorded once. This chain connects TRBV19 to TRBJ1-5, with D maybe TRBD1 (6 bases). The V end lost 3 bases, the J end lost 4 bases, and 10 bases lay between the germline ends. The CDR3 length is 14 residues. CDR1 LNHDA and CDR2 SQIVND come from the germline V gene (reference sequence). The CDR3 loop is CASSIGQGNQPQHF. CDR3 DNA: TGTGCCAGTAGTATTGGGCAGGGGAATCAGCCCCAGCATTTT.

The chain recombines TRBV2 with TRBJ1-4; TRBD1 is a possible D gene (5 bases). V lost 7 bases to trimming and J lost 4 bases, with 10 bases between them. Germline assignment: CDR1 SNHLY and CDR2 FYNNEI. CDR3 length equals 13 residues. CDR3 coding DNA: TGTGCCAGCACGGGAGGGGTTAATGAAAAACTGTTTTTT. Translated, it gives CASTGGVNEKLFF.

The V gene is TRBV5-4, the J gene TRBJ2-3; 7 nucleotides agree with TRBD1. Germline V gene sequence: CDR1 SGHNT, CDR2 YYREEE (reference sequence). V gave up 3 bases and J gave up 1 base; unmatched junction bases: 8. The CDR3 has 16 amino acids. For the CDR3, the DNA is TGTGCCAGCAGCTCTCAACGACAGGGAGGCACAGATACGCAGTATTTT. It encodes CASSSQRQGGTDTQYF. Combining the CDR3 with reference TRBV5-4 and TRBJ2-3 gives the whole variable domain ETGVTQSPTHLIKTRGQQVTLRCSSQSGHNTVSWYQQALGQGPQFIFQYYREEENGRGNFPPRFSGLQFPNYSSELNVNALELDDSALYLCASSSQRQGGTDTQYFGPGTRLTVL.

The chain is built from TRBV2 and TRBJ2-1; 9 bases are a match to TRBD2. The V gene end was trimmed by 6 bases and the J gene end by 2 bases; junction bases not matched to a gene: 8. Germline CDR1 is SNHLY and CDR2 is FYNNEI. The CDR3 consists of 16 residues. The CDR3 DNA sequence: TGTGCCAGCAGAGGTGGAGGCGGGAGGGCCTACAATGAGCAGTTCTTC. The encoded protein is CASRGGGGRAYNEQFF.

This clone appeared a few times. The chain links TRBV5-6 to TRBJ2-3; 9 bases line up with TRBD1. Germline trimming cut 2 bases from V and 5 bases from J; bases unmatched to any gene: 6. CDR1 is SGHDT and CDR2 is YYEEEE in the germline V gene. CDR3 length: 15 residues. The CDR3 DNA is TGTGCCAGCAGCTTCAACAGGGGGCCTGAAGATACGCAGTATTTT. This sequence encodes CASSFNRGPEDTQYF.

The chain employs TRBV4-2 and TRBJ2-7; no clear D. The CDR3 totals 15 residues. Germline CDR1 LGHNA, CDR2 YNFKEQ. Trimming shortened V by 0 bases and J by 0 bases, and 9 bases separated the two germline ends. CDR3 sequence: CASSQDRYSSYEQYF. The CDR3 region has the DNA TGTGCCAGCAGCCAAGATAGGTACAGCTCCTACGAGCAGTACTTC.

The chain recombines TRBV28 with TRBJ2-1; 11 positions agree with TRBD2. The germline V gene has CDR1 MDHEN and CDR2 SYDVKM. V trimming: 5 bases; J trimming: 7 bases; junction bases outside the gene matches: 7. The CDR3 is 15 amino acids. CDR3 DNA: TGTGCCAGCAGTCTGTCCGGGACTAGCGGTAATGAGCAGTTCTTC. Its translation: CASSLSGTSGNEQFF.

The rearrangement links TRBV4-1 to TRBJ1-2; D not certain. This CDR3 has 15 residues. Germline V gene data show CDR1 as MGHRA and CDR2 as YSYEKL. The germline V and J ends were trimmed by 3 bases and 2 bases, with 13 bases remaining between them. CDR3 sequence reads: CASSHLAGGNYGYTF. The CDR3 DNA reads TGCGCCAGCAGCCACCTTGCAGGAGGGAACTATGGCTACACCTTC.

The chain links TRBV29-1 to TRBJ1-1; TRBD1 agrees at 10 bases. V was pared by 4 bases and J by 2 bases, with 7 bases of the junction left unmatched. Looked up from germline, CDR1 is SQVTM and CDR2 is ANQGSEA. The CDR3 consists of 15 residues. CDR3 loop: CSVGVGQGVNTEAFF. The CDR3 DNA is TGCAGCGTTGGTGTTGGACAGGGGGTAAACACTGAAGCTTTCTTT.

The chain combines TRBV30 with TRBJ2-5; D unclear. V lost 0 bases, J lost 7 bases, and 15 bases lay in between. From germline, CDR1 is GTSNPN and CDR2 SVGIG (reference sequence). CDR3 length: 14 residues. The CDR3 protein is CAWSVPPSVGTQYF. The CDR3 DNA is TGTGCCTGGAGTGTACCGCCCAGCGTGGGGACCCAGTACTTC. The full variable domain, rest sourced from reference TRBV30 and TRBJ2-5, is SQTIHQWPATLVQPVGSPLSLECTVEGTSNPNLYWYRQAAGRGLQLLFYSVGIGQISSEVPQNLSASRPQDRQFILSSKKLLLSDSGFYLCAWSVPPSVGTQYFGPGTRLLVL.

The rearrangement uses TRBV2 and TRBJ1-4, with TRBD1 as a possible D gene (5 bases). The V gene's germline CDR1 is SNHLY and CDR2 FYNNEI. The CDR3 extends over 14 amino acids. Trimming removed 3 bases at V and 6 bases at J, with 11 bases between. This CDR3 is CASSDRGRHEKLFF. The CDR3, as DNA: TGTGCCAGCAGTGACCGGGGGAGGCATGAAAAACTGTTTTTT.

The chain carries TRBV10-1 and TRBJ2-3; the match to TRBD2 covers 10 bases. Germline-derived CDR1 and CDR2 are WNHNN and SYGVQD (reference sequence). This CDR3 contains 18 residues. V was clipped by 3 bases and J by 0 bases; unmatched bases: 9. DNA of the CDR3: TGCGCCAGCAGTGATGAGTCTAGCGGGAGCCTTAGCACAGATACGCAGTATTTT. Translated: CASSDESSGSLSTDTQYF.

The chain's CDR3 is CASSSTGHHQPQHF. The CDR3 DNA sequence: TGTGCCAGCAGCTCCACCGGACATCATCAGCCCCAGCATTTT. V is TRBV5-6 and J is TRBJ1-5; the D gene is possibly TRBD1 (5 bases). CDR3 length equals 14 residues. Germline V gene lookup returns CDR1 SGHDT and CDR2 YYEEEE. V was clipped by 3 bases and J by 5 bases, with 12 bases between them.

The chain couples TRBV9 to TRBJ2-4; TRBD2 agrees at 12 bases. The CDR3 sequence is 18 residues long. The ends lost 0 bases at V and 9 bases at J; junction bases unmatched: 13. The V gene's germline CDR1 is SGDLS and CDR2 YYNGEE. The CDR3 DNA is TGTGCCAGCAGCGTAGCTGTGGCTAGCGGGGGGGCGGGGGGCATTCAGTACTTC. Protein sequence: CASSVAVASGGAGGIQYF.

This clone was picked up a small number of times. The V and J genes are TRBV10-3 and TRBJ1-1; D is perhaps TRBD1 (6 bases). The germline gives CDR1 ENHRY, CDR2 SYGVKD. This CDR3 contains 14 residues. V was pared by 11 bases and J by 3 bases, with 19 bases between. CDR3 sequence reads: CASTSQGLDTEAFF. CDR3 DNA sequence: TGTGCCTCCACCTCCCAGGGGCTGGACACTGAAGCTTTCTTT.

The chain is built from TRBV29-1 and TRBJ2-4, with 9 positions matching TRBD1. With V trimmed by 4 bases and J by 4 bases, 11 bases remained unmatched. From germline, CDR1 is SQVTM and CDR2 ANQGSEA. The CDR3 is 16 residues long. The CDR3 DNA is TGCAGCGTTGCGTTTGTGACAGGGGGAGCAAAAAACATTCAGTACTTC. It is translated as CSVAFVTGGAKNIQYF.

The chain couples TRBV9 to TRBJ2-5, with 10 positions matching TRBD2. V dropped 4 bases and J dropped 4; count of bases not matched to a gene: 7. CDR1 is SGDLS, CDR2 YYNGEE, per germline. This CDR3 contains 15 residues. The CDR3 spells CASSSSGGAAETQYF. The CDR3 nucleotides read TGTGCCAGCAGCAGCAGCGGGGGGGCCGCAGAGACCCAGTACTTC.

The chain links TRBV29-1 to TRBJ2-1; 8 nucleotides align to TRBD1. This CDR3 is 17 amino acids long. J lost 4 bases, V lost 0 bases, and 11 bases had no gene match. The V gene's germline CDR1 is SQVTM and CDR2 ANQGSEA. CDR3: CSVEDVGQGKLYNEQFF. The CDR3 DNA follows: TGCAGCGTTGAAGACGTAGGACAGGGCAAACTATACAATGAGCAGTTCTTC.

This chain uses TRBV27 with TRBJ2-7; perhaps TRBD1 as D (7 bases). The CDR3 covers 13 residues. Between the trimmed V and J ends, which lost 8 bases and 3 bases, there was a span of 14 bases. Germline CDR1 MNHEY, CDR2 SMNVEV (reference sequence). The CDR3 spells CASLGQGGYEQYF. The CDR3 nucleotides read TGTGCCAGCCTCGGGCAGGGGGGCTACGAGCAGTACTTC.

V is TRBV30 and J is TRBJ2-7, with a tentative D call TRBD2 (6 bases). With 3 bases removed from V and 1 base from J, the gap between germline ends came to 13 bases. Germline-derived CDR1 and CDR2 are GTSNPN and SVGIG (reference sequence). The CDR3 has 14 amino acids. CDR3 amino acids: CAWSVGTGSYEQYF. CDR3 bases: TGTGCCTGGAGCGTCGGGACTGGATCCTACGAGCAGTACTTC.

The chain joins TRBV5-1 to TRBJ2-5, with D perhaps TRBD1 (6 bases). V was trimmed by 4 bases and J by 3 bases, leaving 10 bases between them. Germline lookup yields CDR1 SGHRS and CDR2 YFSETQ. CDR3 length: 13 amino acids. The CDR3, as DNA: TGCGCCAGCAGCAACCCAGGGGAAGAGACCCAGTACTTC. Amino acid sequence: CASSNPGEETQYF.